The clone carrying this T cell receptor (beta chain) was observed once. V was shortened by 1 base and J by 11 bases, with 12 bases between the two germline ends. The CDR3 runs to 14 residues. The germline V gene encodes CDR1 MGHDK and CDR2 SYGVNS. The sample is drawn from a study of control samples from healthy donors and cancer patients. Repertoires were generated with immunoSEQ multiplex PCR, while TCRdb's copy carries only in-frame clones and drops some. This sample has some 150,000 clones, with 91% found just once. This chain joins TRBV25-1 and TRBJ1-6, with a tentative D call TRBD1 (6 bases). This receptor was identified in a woman younger than 45 in good health. The source material was blood. The CDR3 DNA is TGTGCCAGCAGTGAATTTCAGGGGCAAGCACCCCTCCACTTT. This codes for CASSEFQGQAPLHF.